The sequence of this T cell receptor (beta chain) was determined in a study of long-term antiretroviral therapy in people with HIV. Per individual, the PBMC samples numbered at least one pre-ART and at least two post-ART. Findings and caveats of the study: With ART, diversity went up but was still lower than in transplant donor controls.

This clone was observed once. Its antigen is not identified. Survey level was the resolution at which the v3.0 immunoSEQ assay ran. The assay was immunoSEQ multiplex PCR, and TCRdb's table has in-frame clones only and misses some. The table has over 25,000 clones, roughly four fifths seen once. The clonotype comes from a man aged 18 to 29 with HIV. The sample here was unsorted PBMCs, taken 0.8 years before starting antiretroviral therapy.

CDR3 sequence (DNA): TGTGCCAGCAGCTTAGGGACAGGGGGCACCTACGAGCAGTACTTC. This codes for CASSLGTGGTYEQYF. The V and J genes are TRBV6-1 and TRBJ2-7; 12 nucleotides match TRBD1. V trimming: 6 bases; J trimming: 2 bases; junction bases outside the gene matches: 5. CDR1 is MNHNS, CDR2 SASEGT, per germline. CDR3 length equals 15 residues.